This T cell receptor (beta chain) was captured by sequencing in a study of regulatory T cells in long-lasting Graves disease. Study-wide findings and caveats: Lower TCR diversity was seen in persistent Graves' patients than in newly diagnosed ones.

From germline, CDR1 is SGHTA and CDR2 FQGNSA. The CDR3 extends over 15 amino acids. Germline trimming cut 4 bases from V and 5 bases from J; bases unmatched to any gene: 8. The time point: newly diagnosed GD, antithyroid drugs for less than 3 months. Extracted PBMC RNA gave rise to the TCR library. Researchers made TCR beta libraries by using iRepertoire HTBI primers and running Arm-PCR on CDR3 regions. TCRdb analysed the multiplex PCR reads with MiXCR anew, one entry per CDR3 protein. The sample has under 500,000 distinct CDR3 sequences, 15% to 20% seen once. A remark on this clonotype: The antigen is undetermined.

These sequences were also reported in another study, on T cells in Graves' hyperthyroidism and ophthalmopathy. From that second work: Exclusion criteria comprised uncontrolled infection, other autoimmune disease, pregnancy or lactation. The primer set for the first-round RT-PCR of the TCR CDR3 was HTBI. Median prediction lead before ophthalmopathy onset was 5.5 to 7 months with the model.

This chain joins TRBV7-2 and TRBJ2-1, with TRBD2 matching 7 bases. This TCR was recovered from a woman in her thirties with Graves disease. This sample comprised peripheral blood mononuclear cells (PBMCs), obtained at new diagnosis, from a patient treated with antithyroid drugs. The CDR3 region has the DNA TGTGCCAGCAGCTCGAGAACCGGGACTAACAATGAGCAGTTCTTC. Translating it yields CASSSRTGTNNEQFF. Looking up the rest from reference TRBV7-2 and TRBJ2-1 gives the full variable domain: GAGVSQSPSNKVTEKGKDVELRCDPISGHTALYWYRQSLGQGLEFLIYFQGNSAPDKSGLPSDRFSAERTGGSVSTLTIQRTQQEDSAVYLCASSSRTGTNNEQFFGPGTRLTVL.